The 5 T cell receptor beta chains reported below all come from one sample, sequenced in a study of cytomegalovirus exposure and HLA in healthy donors. PCR used 60 Vbeta primers and 13 Jbeta primers. The method was immunoSEQ multiplex PCR; TCRdb's version includes in-frame clones alone and lacks a portion of them. The sample lists about 120,000 clones, roughly 80% occurring once. The source material was PBMCs. Source of these receptors: a female donor in good health and CMV-seronegative.

This chain links TRBV7-9 with TRBJ1-1, with D uncertain. The V gene's germline CDR1 is SEHNR and CDR2 FQNEAQ (reference sequence). Trimming shortened V by 7 bases and J by 5 bases, and 14 bases separated the two germline ends. The CDR3 contains 13 residues. Here the CDR3 reads CASTDRAGTEAFF. As DNA, the CDR3 is TGTGCCAGCACCGACCGGGCGGGAACTGAAGCTTTCTTT.

J is TRBJ2-7 and V is TRBV2; 7 positions match TRBD1. This CDR3 is 14 amino acids long. Per the germline V gene, CDR1 is SNHLY and CDR2 is FYNNEI. The J segment lost 3 bases and the V segment lost 5 bases, leaving 7 bases of the junction unmatched. CDR3 region: CASSRGQSYYEQYF. The CDR3 bases are TGTGCCAGCAGTCGGGGACAGAGCTACTACGAGCAGTACTTC.

Written as DNA, the CDR3 is TGCGCCAGCAGTGAGTCGGAGGGCCGAACTGGAAACACCATATATTTT. The encoded protein is CASSESEGRTGNTIYF. This chain uses TRBV10-1 with TRBJ1-3; unclear D gene. Germline assignment: CDR1 WNHNN and CDR2 SYGVQD (reference sequence). There are 16 residues in the CDR3. The V gene lost 0 bases and the J gene lost 2 bases, with 11 bases spanning the gap.

The J gene is TRBJ1-5, the V gene TRBV6-1; maybe TRBD1 (5 bases). There are 14 residues in the CDR3. Germline values: CDR1 MNHNS, CDR2 SASEGT. Trimming took off 0 bases at V and 7 bases at J, with 10 bases between the two ends. In DNA form, the CDR3 reads TGTGCCAGCAGTGAAGCAGGGACTGAGCAGCCCCAGCATTTT. Amino acids: CASSEAGTEQPQHF.

This sequence joins TRBV10-3 and TRBJ1-1; a weak D match, TRBD1 (6 bases). The CDR3 consists of 11 residues. V was cut by 7 bases and J by 5 bases, with 8 bases left in between. Per the germline V gene, CDR1 is ENHRY and CDR2 is SYGVKD. Here the CDR3 DNA reads TGTGCCATCAAGGGGGAAACTGAAGCTTTCTTT. Translating gives CAIKGETEAFF.